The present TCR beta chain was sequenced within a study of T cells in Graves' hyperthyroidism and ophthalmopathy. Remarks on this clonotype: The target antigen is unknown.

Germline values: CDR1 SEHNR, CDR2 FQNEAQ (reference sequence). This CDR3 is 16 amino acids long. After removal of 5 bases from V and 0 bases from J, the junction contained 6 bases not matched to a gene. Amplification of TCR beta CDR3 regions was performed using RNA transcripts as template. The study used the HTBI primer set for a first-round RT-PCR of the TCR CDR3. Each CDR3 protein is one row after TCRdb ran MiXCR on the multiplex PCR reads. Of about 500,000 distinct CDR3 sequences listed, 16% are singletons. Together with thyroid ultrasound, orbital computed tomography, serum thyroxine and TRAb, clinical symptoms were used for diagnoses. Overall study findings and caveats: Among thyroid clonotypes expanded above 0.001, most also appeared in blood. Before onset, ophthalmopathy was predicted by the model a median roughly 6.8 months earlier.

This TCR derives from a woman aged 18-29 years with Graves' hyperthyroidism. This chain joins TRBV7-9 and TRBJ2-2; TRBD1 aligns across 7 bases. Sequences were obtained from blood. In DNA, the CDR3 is TGTGCCAGCAGCCCCCGAAGGGGGCCGAACACCGGGGAGCTGTTTTTT. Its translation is CASSPRRGPNTGELFF.